These T cell receptor beta chains were read from a single sample in a study of T cell changes during pregnancy in multiple sclerosis. Generated by immunoSEQ multiplex PCR, the TCRdb table keeps only in-frame clones and is missing some. The data hold about 41,000 clones, with 75% to 90% observed a single time. Sequencing used peripheral blood, obtained in the first trimester of pregnancy. The receptors derive from a female donor in good health, enrolled as a control in a pregnancy study. Both conserved end residues are part of each CDR3. D genes are given only for firm matches. The size of a clone is reported for some rows only, either as once, few or many, or as a class for expanded clones.

J: TRBJ2-5; length: 15; D: NA; V: TRBV30; size: NA; DNA: TGTGCCTGGAACCGAGTCGGGAGATCAATTGAGACCCAGTACTTC; CDR3: CAWNRVGRSIETQYF
J: TRBJ2-1; length: 14; D: TRBD2; V: TRBV5-6; size: NA; DNA: TGTGCCAGCAGCTACCTAGCGGAATACAATGAGCAGTTCTTC; CDR3: CASSYLAEYNEQFF
J: TRBJ2-1; length: 16; D: TRBD1; V: TRBV28; size: NA; DNA: TGTGCCAGCAGTTTATTAATGGACAGGAGCCCCAATGAGCAGTTCTTC; CDR3: CASSLLMDRSPNEQFF
J: TRBJ2-7; length: 14; D: TRBD2; V: TRBV9; size: NA; DNA: TGTGCCAGCAGCGTGGGGGGGAGCTCCTACGAGCAGTACTTC; CDR3: CASSVGGSSYEQYF
J: TRBJ2-7; length: 15; D: TRBD2; V: TRBV6-5; size: few; DNA: TGTGCCAGCAACCTTTTAGCGGGGGCCGCCTACGAGCAGTACTTC; CDR3: CASNLLAGAAYEQYF
J: TRBJ2-7; length: 12; D: NA; V: TRBV7-2; size: NA; DNA: TGTGCCAGCAGCTTTGGCAAATACGAGCAGTACTTC; CDR3: CASSFGKYEQYF
J: TRBJ1-6; length: 15; D: TRBD1; V: TRBV19; size: NA; DNA: TGTGCCACCAAGATGGGGGACAGGGACTATTCACCCCTCCACTTT; CDR3: CATKMGDRDYSPLHF
J: TRBJ1-1; length: 16; D: NA; V: TRBV6-6; size: NA; DNA: TGTGCCAGCAGTACCACCGGGAGAGGGAGGAACACTGAAGCTTTCTTT; CDR3: CASSTTGRGRNTEAFF
J: TRBJ1-2; length: 14; D: TRBD1; V: TRBV6-1; size: NA; DNA: TGTGCCAGCAGTGAAGCGAGGACAGGGAACGGCTACACCTTC; CDR3: CASSEARTGNGYTF
J: TRBJ1-6; length: 15; D: TRBD1; V: TRBV27; size: NA; DNA: TGTGCCAGCAGCACAGGGGCCTCCTATAATTCACCCCTCCACTTT; CDR3: CASSTGASYNSPLHF
J: TRBJ2-5; length: 15; D: TRBD1; V: TRBV9; size: NA; DNA: TGTGCCAGCAGCCAGATGCAGGGGGCCCAAGAGACCCAGTACTTC; CDR3: CASSQMQGAQETQYF
J: TRBJ2-5; length: 15; D: TRBD2; V: TRBV6-5; size: NA; DNA: TGTGCCAGCAGATCCGGGGGACTAGCGGAAGAGACCCAGTACTTC; CDR3: CASRSGGLAEETQYF
J: TRBJ2-3; length: 18; D: TRBD2; V: TRBV7-2; size: NA; DNA: TGTGCCAGCAGCTCCCCGGGGGAGGGCGGGGGTTTTGGAGATACGCAGTATTTT; CDR3: CASSSPGEGGGFGDTQYF
J: TRBJ2-3; length: 13; D: NA; V: TRBV6-4; size: NA; DNA: TGTGCCAGCAGTGGCGGGAGCACAGATACGCAGTATTTT; CDR3: CASSGGSTDTQYF
J: TRBJ1-6; length: 17; D: TRBD1; V: TRBV30; size: NA; DNA: TGTGCCTGGAGTCGCTCGGGGACAGGCCTCTATAATTCACCCCTCCACTTT; CDR3: CAWSRSGTGLYNSPLHF
J: TRBJ1-1; length: 13; D: NA; V: TRBV2; size: NA; DNA: TGTGCCAGCAGTCTCGCAGGGAACACTGAAGCTTTCTTT; CDR3: CASSLAGNTEAFF
J: TRBJ1-2; length: 14; D: TRBD1; V: TRBV7-2; size: NA; DNA: TGTGCCAGCAGCTTAGGGGGACAGTACTATGGCTACACCTTC; CDR3: CASSLGGQYYGYTF
J: TRBJ1-1; length: 15; D: TRBD1; V: TRBV6-5; size: NA; DNA: TGTGCCAGCACCCCCCCCGGGACAGGGTCCACTGAAGCTTTCTTT; CDR3: CASTPPGTGSTEAFF
J: TRBJ2-1; length: 13; D: NA; V: TRBV18; size: NA; DNA: TGTGCCAGCTCACCGGGGGGAGGCAATGAGCAGTTCTTC; CDR3: CASSPGGGNEQFF
J: TRBJ1-2; length: 13; D: NA; V: TRBV4-2; size: once; DNA: TGTGCCAGCAGCCAAGGGGGGGGCTATGGCTACACCTTC; CDR3: CASSQGGGYGYTF
J: TRBJ2-7; length: 14; D: NA; V: TRBV19; size: NA; DNA: TGTGCCAGTAGTACCCTCGACGGGGCCTACGAGCAGTACTTC; CDR3: CASSTLDGAYEQYF
J: TRBJ1-4; length: 14; D: NA; V: TRBV4-1; size: NA; DNA: TGCGCCAGCAGCCAAGAGGGGGGGGGTGAAAAACTGTTTTTT; CDR3: CASSQEGGGEKLFF
J: TRBJ1-2; length: 16; D: NA; V: TRBV6-5; size: NA; DNA: TGTGCCAGCAGTTACTCGAGTGAACCCCTGGACTATGGCTACACCTTC; CDR3: CASSYSSEPLDYGYTF
J: TRBJ2-1; length: 12; D: NA; V: TRBV9; size: NA; DNA: TGTGCCAGCAGCGCCAGGGGCAGTGAGCAGTTCTTC; CDR3: CASSARGSEQFF
J: TRBJ2-3; length: 14; D: NA; V: TRBV2; size: NA; DNA: TGTGCCAGAGGTGGGACATCCTCTTCGGATACGCAGTATTTT; CDR3: CARGGTSSSDTQYF
J: TRBJ2-1; length: 16; D: NA; V: TRBV28; size: NA; DNA: TGTGCCAGCAGTCCCACCGCGCGGTCTGAGGACAATGAGCAGTTCTTC; CDR3: CASSPTARSEDNEQFF
J: TRBJ2-1; length: 11; D: NA; V: TRBV11-2; size: NA; DNA: TGTGCCTCAGGGGTCGAGGATGAGCAGTTCTTC; CDR3: CASGVEDEQFF